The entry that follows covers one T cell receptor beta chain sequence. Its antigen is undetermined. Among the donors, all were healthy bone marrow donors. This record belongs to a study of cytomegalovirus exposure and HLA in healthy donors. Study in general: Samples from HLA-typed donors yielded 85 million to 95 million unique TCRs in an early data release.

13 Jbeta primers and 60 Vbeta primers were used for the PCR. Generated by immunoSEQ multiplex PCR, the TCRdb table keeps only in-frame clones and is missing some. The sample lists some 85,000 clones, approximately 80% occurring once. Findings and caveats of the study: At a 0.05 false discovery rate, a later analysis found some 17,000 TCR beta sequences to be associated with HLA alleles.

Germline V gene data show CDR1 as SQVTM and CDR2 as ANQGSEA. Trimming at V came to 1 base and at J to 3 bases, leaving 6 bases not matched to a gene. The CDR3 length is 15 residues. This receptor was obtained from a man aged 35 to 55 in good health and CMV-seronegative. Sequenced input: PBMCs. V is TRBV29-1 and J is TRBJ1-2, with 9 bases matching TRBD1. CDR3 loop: CSVEGTGDKDYGYTF. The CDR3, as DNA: TGCAGCGTTGAAGGGACAGGGGATAAGGACTATGGCTACACCTTC.